The clone carrying this T cell receptor (beta chain) was picked up a small number of times. Its antigen is not known. This record comes from a study of CD8 T cells in ankylosing spondylitis. Germline lookup yields CDR1 MNHEY and CDR2 SVGAGI. Trimming removed 2 bases from V and 2 bases from J; junction bases left unmatched: 5. The CDR3 totals 15 residues. General study results and limits: Reactive arthritis synovial fluid and blood previously showed some of these motif variants.

A single record per CDR3 protein comes from TCRdb applying MiXCR to the 5' RACE reads. The top ten clones hold roughly 7.3% of a sample with 250,000 to 350,000 distinct CDR3 sequences, about 19% of them seen once. The sequenced sample consisted of blood, either unsorted or a sorted T cell fraction (not recorded which). This clonotype was obtained from a male donor with ankylosing spondylitis or in good health (not recorded which). The chain recombines TRBV6-5 with TRBJ2-5; 7 bases line up with TRBD2. The CDR3: CASSYVSSGQETQYF. The CDR3 DNA reads TGTGCCAGCAGTTACGTCTCTAGCGGACAAGAGACCCAGTACTTC.